Listed below are T cell receptor beta chains from one sample, sequenced in a study of T cell responses to AZD1222 COVID-19 vaccine. This table comes from immunoSEQ multiplex PCR, and its TCRdb copy is limited to in-frame clones, with some not included. The repertoire holds about 110,000 clones, 70% to 90% seen once, with about 2.3% in the top ten. The source was peripheral blood, collected on day 0 of AZD1222 vaccination. Source of these receptors: an adult in good health. Both conserved end residues are part of each CDR3. Each record gives: D gene, V gene, clone size, J gene, CDR3 protein. D genes are given only for firm matches. Where a row states a size, it is once, few, many or the class of an expanded clone; other rows omit it.

.	TRBV2	.	TRBJ2-5	CASTPSRDTLKTQYF
TRBD1	TRBV12-5	.	TRBJ2-7	CASGLVSPGQGAYEQYF
.	TRBV2	.	TRBJ1-6	CASSEEAGSRSPLHF
.	TRBV3-1/TRBV3-2	.	TRBJ2-5	CASSPDEETQYF
TRBD1	TRBV7-8	once	TRBJ1-1	CASSSQGARGTEAFF
.	TRBV10-2	once	TRBJ2-7	CASSDEGYEQYF
.	TRBV27	once	TRBJ2-1	CASSLLPASPYNEQFF
.	TRBV11-2	.	TRBJ2-5	CASSRSETQYF
TRBD1	TRBV27	.	TRBJ1-2	CASSHSDRGTYGYTF
TRBD1	TRBV5-1	.	TRBJ2-2	CASSSVGTVNTGELFF
.	TRBV28	once	TRBJ2-7	CASLTGNTYEQYF
.	TRBV12-3/TRBV12-4	.	TRBJ2-1	CASQGAYNEQFF
.	TRBV11-2	.	TRBJ1-1	CASSPRGGIRDTEAFF
.	TRBV14	once	TRBJ1-3	CASSLAATTNTIYF
TRBD1	TRBV23-1	.	TRBJ2-1	CASSHADRGRSEEQFF
.	TRBV7-9	.	TRBJ2-7	CASSLSNREHEQYF
TRBD1	TRBV3-1/TRBV3-2	.	TRBJ2-1	CASSRTGSGYWAYNEQFF
.	TRBV28	.	TRBJ1-2	CASSSHRESGPSGYTF
.	TRBV28	.	TRBJ1-1	CASSLGHLTTEAFF
.	TRBV3-1/TRBV3-2	.	TRBJ2-1	CASSPYSETTLINEQFF
TRBD2	TRBV7-2	.	TRBJ2-3	CASSLVGTSVADTQYF
.	TRBV5-6	few	TRBJ2-2	CASSHRPSGELFF
.	TRBV6-4	.	TRBJ1-2	CASSDSYRVSGYTF
TRBD2	TRBV19	.	TRBJ2-1	CASSIGTGLAGRNEQFF
.	TRBV18	.	TRBJ1-1	CASSPTQGQPEAFF
.	TRBV27	.	TRBJ1-2	CASSFSIFDYGYTF
TRBD1	TRBV5-6	.	TRBJ1-1	CASRNQDRGLNTEAFF
.	TRBV28	.	TRBJ2-1	CASKITGASGDEQFF
.	TRBV6-1	once	TRBJ1-6	CASSERVSYNSPLHF
.	TRBV18	.	TRBJ2-7	CASSSSGTYEQYF
TRBD1	TRBV6-2/TRBV6-3	.	TRBJ1-2	CASSTKGGGGYGYTF
.	TRBV10-3	.	TRBJ2-3	CAISELASDTQYF
.	TRBV19	few	TRBJ1-5	CASSIGTLGQPQHF
.	TRBV12-2	.	TRBJ2-1	CASRPVVGGHSYNEQFF
.	TRBV18	.	TRBJ2-1	CASSPPRSLVRAEYNEQFF
.	TRBV5-6	.	TRBJ1-2	CASSLRGYGYTF
TRBD1	TRBV11-3	.	TRBJ2-2	CASSPGQGRAGELFF
.	TRBV9	many	TRBJ2-1	CASSPQGLNNEQFF
.	TRBV2	.	TRBJ2-2	CASSVAGELFF
.	TRBV4-2	.	TRBJ2-1	CASSQPPSGEQFF
TRBD1	TRBV29-1	once	TRBJ1-2	CSVETGGRGYTF
TRBD2	TRBV28	.	TRBJ2-1	CASSFGWRESSYNEQFF
.	TRBV4-1	.	TRBJ2-1	CASSLYNEQFF
.	TRBV10-3	.	TRBJ2-3	CATLRGTSTDTQYF
.	TRBV24-1	.	TRBJ2-2	CATKGMPNTGELFF
.	TRBV2	.	TRBJ2-5	CASSEAANPRETQYF
.	TRBV24-1	.	TRBJ2-7	CATSDGTGYDEQYF
.	TRBV28	.	TRBJ2-1	CASSSHPRASSYNEQFF
.	TRBV19	.	TRBJ2-6	CASSVTGANVLTF
.	TRBV7-9	.	TRBJ2-3	CASSLGSGPTDTQYF
.	TRBV9	.	TRBJ2-1	CASSAPTNNEQFF
.	TRBV3-1/TRBV3-2	few	TRBJ2-1	CASRHLASPYYSEQFF
.	TRBV7-9	.	TRBJ1-2	CASSLVGEGGYTF
.	TRBV1	.	TRBJ2-1	CTSSQPVTGNEQFF
.	TRBV15	.	TRBJ1-3	CATSHPRISGNTIYF
.	TRBV15	.	TRBJ2-7	CATSRDVIGGGSDEQYF
.	TRBV6-5	.	TRBJ1-1	CASSLRYTGEAFF
.	TRBV18	.	TRBJ1-2	CASSPNRVLSRNYGYTF
TRBD1	TRBV27	few	TRBJ1-6	CASSLTPPQGLGVPLHF
.	TRBV7-9	.	TRBJ1-1	CASSQGRGFGTEAFF